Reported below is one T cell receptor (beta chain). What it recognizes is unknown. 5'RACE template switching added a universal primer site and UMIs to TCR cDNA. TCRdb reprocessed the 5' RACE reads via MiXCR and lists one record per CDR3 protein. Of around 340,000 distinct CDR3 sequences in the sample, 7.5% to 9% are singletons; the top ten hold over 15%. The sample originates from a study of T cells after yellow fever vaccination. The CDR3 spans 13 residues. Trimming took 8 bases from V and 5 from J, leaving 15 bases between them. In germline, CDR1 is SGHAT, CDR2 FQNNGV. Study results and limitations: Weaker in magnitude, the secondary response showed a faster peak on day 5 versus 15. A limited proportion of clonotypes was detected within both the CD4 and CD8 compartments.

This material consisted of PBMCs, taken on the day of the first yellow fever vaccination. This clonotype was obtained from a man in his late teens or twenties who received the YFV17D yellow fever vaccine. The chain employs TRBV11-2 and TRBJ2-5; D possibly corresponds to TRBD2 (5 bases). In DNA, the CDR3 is TGTGCCAGCGGACCGGAGGCGGCGGAGACCCAGTACTTC. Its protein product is CASGPEAAETQYF.